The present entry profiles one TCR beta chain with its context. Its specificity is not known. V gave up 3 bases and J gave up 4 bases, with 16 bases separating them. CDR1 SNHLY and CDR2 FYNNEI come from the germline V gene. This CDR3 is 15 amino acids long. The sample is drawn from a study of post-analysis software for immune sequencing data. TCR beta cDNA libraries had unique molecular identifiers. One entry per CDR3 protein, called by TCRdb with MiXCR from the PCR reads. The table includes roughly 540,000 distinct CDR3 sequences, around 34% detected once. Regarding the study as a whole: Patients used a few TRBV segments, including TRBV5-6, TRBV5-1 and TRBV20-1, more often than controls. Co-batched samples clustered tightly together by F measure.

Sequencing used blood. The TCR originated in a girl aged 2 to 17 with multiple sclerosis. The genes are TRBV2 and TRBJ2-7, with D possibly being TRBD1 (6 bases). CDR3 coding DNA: TGTGCCAGCAGTGATTCTAGGGGGTCTGGATACGAGCAGTACTTC. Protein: CASSDSRGSGYEQYF.